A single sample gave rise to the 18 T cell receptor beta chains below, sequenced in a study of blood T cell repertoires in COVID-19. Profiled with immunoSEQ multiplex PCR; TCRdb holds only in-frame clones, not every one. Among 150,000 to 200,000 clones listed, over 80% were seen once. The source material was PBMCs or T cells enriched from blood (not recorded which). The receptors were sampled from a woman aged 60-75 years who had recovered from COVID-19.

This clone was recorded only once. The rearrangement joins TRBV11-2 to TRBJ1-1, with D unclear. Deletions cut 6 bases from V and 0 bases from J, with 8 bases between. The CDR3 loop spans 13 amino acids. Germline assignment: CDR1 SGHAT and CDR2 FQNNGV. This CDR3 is CASRQEVNTEAFF. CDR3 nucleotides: TGTGCCAGCAGGCAAGAGGTGAACACTGAAGCTTTCTTT.

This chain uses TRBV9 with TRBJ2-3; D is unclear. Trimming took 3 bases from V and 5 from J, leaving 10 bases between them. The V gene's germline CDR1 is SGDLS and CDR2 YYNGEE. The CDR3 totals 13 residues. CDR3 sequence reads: CASSATTGDTQYF. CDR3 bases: TGTGCCAGCAGCGCCACGACGGGAGATACGCAGTATTTT.

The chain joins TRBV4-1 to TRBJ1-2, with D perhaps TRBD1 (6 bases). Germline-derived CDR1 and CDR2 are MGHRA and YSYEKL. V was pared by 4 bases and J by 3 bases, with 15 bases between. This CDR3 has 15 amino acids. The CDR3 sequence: CASSPLQRTDYGYTF. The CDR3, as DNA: TGCGCCAGCAGCCCCCTGCAACGGACAGACTATGGCTACACCTTC.

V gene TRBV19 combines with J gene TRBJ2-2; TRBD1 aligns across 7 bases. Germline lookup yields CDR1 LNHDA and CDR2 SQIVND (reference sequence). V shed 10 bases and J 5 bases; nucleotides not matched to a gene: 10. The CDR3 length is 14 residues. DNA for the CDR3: TGTGCCACCGACGCGGCCAGGGGGACCGGGGAGCTGTTTTTT. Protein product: CATDAARGTGELFF.

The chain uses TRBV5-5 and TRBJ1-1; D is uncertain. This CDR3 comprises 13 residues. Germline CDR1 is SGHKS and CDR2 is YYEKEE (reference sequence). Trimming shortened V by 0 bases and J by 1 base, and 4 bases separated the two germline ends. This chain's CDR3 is CASSLDWNTEAFF. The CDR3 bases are TGTGCCAGCAGCTTGGACTGGAACACTGAAGCTTTCTTT. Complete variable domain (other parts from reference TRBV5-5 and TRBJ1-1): DAGVTQSPTHLIKTRGQQVTLRCSPISGHKSVSWYQQVLGQGPQFIFQYYEKEERGRGNFPDRFSARQFPNYSSELNVNALLLGDSALYLCASSLDWNTEAFFGQGTRLTVV.

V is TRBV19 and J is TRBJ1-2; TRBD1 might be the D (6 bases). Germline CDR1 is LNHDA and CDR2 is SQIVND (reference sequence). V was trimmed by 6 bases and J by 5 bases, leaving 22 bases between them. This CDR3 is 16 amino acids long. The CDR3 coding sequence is TGTGCCAGTAGCCCCTTAGTGGGCAGGGGTGGATATGGCTACACCTTC. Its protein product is CASSPLVGRGGYGYTF.

CDR3 bases: TGTGCCAGCAGTGATAGGGGGGGTAGGAACGAGCAGTACTTC. It is translated as CASSDRGGRNEQYF. The genes are TRBV6-1 and TRBJ2-7, with a possible D match to TRBD2 (7 bases). V lost 3 bases, J lost 5 bases, and 14 bases lay in between. This CDR3 spans 14 amino acids. The germline V gene has CDR1 MNHNS and CDR2 SASEGT.

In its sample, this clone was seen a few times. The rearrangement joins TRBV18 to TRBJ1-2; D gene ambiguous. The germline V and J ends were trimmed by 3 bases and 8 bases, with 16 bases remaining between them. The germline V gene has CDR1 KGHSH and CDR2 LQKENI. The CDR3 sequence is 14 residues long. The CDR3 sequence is CASSPGLVGLGYTF. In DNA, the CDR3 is TGTGCCAGCTCACCGGGTCTAGTGGGTTTAGGCTACACCTTC.

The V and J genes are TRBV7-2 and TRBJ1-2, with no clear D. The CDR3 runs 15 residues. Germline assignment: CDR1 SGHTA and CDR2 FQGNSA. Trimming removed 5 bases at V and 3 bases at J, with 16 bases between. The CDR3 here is CASSPRSGGYYGYTF. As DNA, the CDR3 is TGTGCCAGCAGCCCCCGGTCGGGAGGGTACTATGGCTACACCTTC. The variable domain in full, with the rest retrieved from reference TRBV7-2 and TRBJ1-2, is GAGVSQSPSNKVTEKGKDVELRCDPISGHTALYWYRQSLGQGLEFLIYFQGNSAPDKSGLPSDRFSAERTGGSVSTLTIQRTQQEDSAVYLCASSPRSGGYYGYTFGSGTRLTVV.

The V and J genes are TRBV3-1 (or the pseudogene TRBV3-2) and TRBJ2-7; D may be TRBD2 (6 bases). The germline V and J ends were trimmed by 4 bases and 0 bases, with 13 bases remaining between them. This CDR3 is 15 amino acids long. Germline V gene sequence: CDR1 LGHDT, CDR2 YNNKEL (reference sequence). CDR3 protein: CASSPGGALSYEQYF. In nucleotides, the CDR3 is TGTGCCAGCAGCCCAGGCGGGGCGCTCTCCTACGAGCAGTACTTC.

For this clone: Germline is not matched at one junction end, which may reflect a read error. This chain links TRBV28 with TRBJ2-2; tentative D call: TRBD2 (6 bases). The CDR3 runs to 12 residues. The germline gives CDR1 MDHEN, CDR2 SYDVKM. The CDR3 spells CASTRGTGGLFF. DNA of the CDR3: TGTGCCAGCACACGGGGGACCGGGGGGCTGTTTTTT. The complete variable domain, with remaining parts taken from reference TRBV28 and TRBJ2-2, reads DVKVTQSSRYLVKRTGEKVFLECVQDMDHENMFWYRQDPGLGLRLIYFSYDVKMKEKGDIPEGYSVSREKKERFSLILESASTNQTSMYLCASTRGTGGLFFGEGSRLTVL.

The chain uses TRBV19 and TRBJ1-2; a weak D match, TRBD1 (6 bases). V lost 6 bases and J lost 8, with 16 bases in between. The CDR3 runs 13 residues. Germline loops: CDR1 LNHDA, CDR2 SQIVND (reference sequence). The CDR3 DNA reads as TGTGCCAGTAGAGGTACAGGGAATTTGGGCTACACCTTC. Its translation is CASRGTGNLGYTF.

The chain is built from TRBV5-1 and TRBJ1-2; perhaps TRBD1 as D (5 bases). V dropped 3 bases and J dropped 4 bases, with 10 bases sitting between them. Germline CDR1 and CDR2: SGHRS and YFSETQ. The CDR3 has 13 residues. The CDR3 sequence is CASSWKGSYGYTF. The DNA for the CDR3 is TGCGCCAGCAGCTGGAAGGGGTCCTATGGCTACACCTTC.

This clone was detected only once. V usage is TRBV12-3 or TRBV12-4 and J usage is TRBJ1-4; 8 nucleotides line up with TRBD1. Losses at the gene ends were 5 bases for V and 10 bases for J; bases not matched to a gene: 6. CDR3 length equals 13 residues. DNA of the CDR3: TGTGCCAGCAGTCTAGGGACAGGAGGAAAACTGTTTTTT. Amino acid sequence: CASSLGTGGKLFF.

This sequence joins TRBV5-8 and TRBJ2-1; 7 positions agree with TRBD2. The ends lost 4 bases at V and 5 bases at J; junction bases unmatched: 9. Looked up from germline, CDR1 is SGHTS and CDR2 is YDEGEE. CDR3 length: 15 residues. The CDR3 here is CASSPIIAGNNEQFF. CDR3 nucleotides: TGTGCCAGCAGCCCAATAATAGCGGGCAACAATGAGCAGTTCTTC.

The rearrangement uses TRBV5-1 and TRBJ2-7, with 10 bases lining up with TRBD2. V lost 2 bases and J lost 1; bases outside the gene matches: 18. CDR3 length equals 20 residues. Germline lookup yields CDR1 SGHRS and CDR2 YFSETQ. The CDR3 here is CASSFSFGTQRTSGSYEQYF. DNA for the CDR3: TGCGCCAGCAGCTTTAGTTTCGGGACACAACGGACTAGCGGTTCCTACGAGCAGTACTTC. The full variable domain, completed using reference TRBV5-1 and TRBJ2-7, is KAGVTQTPRYLIKTRGQQVTLSCSPISGHRSVSWYQQTPGQGLQFLFEYFSETQRNKGNFPGRFSGRQFSNSRSEMNVSTLELGDSALYLCASSFSFGTQRTSGSYEQYFGPGTRLTVT.

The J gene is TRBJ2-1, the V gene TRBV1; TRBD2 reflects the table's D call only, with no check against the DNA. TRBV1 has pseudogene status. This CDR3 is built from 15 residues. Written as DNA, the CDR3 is TGCACCAGCAGCCAAGATGGAATAGCCCGGTATGAGCAGTTCTTC. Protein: CTSSQDGIARYEQFF.

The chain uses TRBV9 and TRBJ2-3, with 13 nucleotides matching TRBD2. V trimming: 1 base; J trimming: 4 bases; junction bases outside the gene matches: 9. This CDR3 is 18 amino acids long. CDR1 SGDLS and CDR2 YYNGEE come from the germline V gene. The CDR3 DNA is TGTGCCAGCAGCGTATTAGAGGGACTAGCGGGGAGGCCAGATACGCAGTATTTT. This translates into CASSVLEGLAGRPDTQYF. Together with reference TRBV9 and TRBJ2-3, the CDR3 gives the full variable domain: DSGVTQTPKHLITATGQRVTLRCSPRSGDLSVYWYQQSLDQGLQFLIQYYNGEERAKGNILERFSAQQFPDLHSELNLSSLELGDSALYFCASSVLEGLAGRPDTQYFGPGTRLTVL.